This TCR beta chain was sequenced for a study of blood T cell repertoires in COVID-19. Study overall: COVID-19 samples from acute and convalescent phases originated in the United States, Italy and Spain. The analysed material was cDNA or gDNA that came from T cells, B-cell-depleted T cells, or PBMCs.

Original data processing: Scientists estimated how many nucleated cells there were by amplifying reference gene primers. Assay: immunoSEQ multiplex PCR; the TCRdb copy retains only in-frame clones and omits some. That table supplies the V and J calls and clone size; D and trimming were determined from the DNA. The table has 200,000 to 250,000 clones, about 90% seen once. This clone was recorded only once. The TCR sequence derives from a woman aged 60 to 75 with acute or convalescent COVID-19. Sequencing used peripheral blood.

In DNA, the CDR3 is TGTGCCAGCAGTACAATGACAGGTTCACCCCTCCACTTT. Translation: CASSTMTGSPLHF. The rearrangement uses TRBV6-6 and TRBJ1-6; weak D call: TRBD1 (6 bases). This CDR3 has 13 amino acids. Between the trimmed V and J ends, which lost 5 bases and 9 bases, there was a span of 11 bases. Germline V CDR1 and CDR2: MNHNY, SVGAGI (reference sequence).